Following are 4 T cell receptor beta chains from one sample sequenced in a study of CD4 T cells in relation to SARS-CoV-2 and coronaviruses. TCRdb's table, derived via immunoSEQ multiplex PCR, lists solely in-frame clones and lacks some. This repertoire shows about 39,000 clones, approximately 83% found once; its top ten account for 6.5% to 8%. The antigens for these receptors are not known. Sequences were obtained from naive CD4+ T cells from PBMCs, cultured in vitro. Documented subset: naive CD4+ T cells isolated by negative enrichment. The receptors shown here come from an adult with COVID-19.

The genes are TRBV28 and TRBJ2-1; 8 bases fit TRBD2. This CDR3 comprises 16 residues. J was trimmed by 5 bases and V by 5 bases; bases with no gene match: 11. Looked up from germline, CDR1 is MDHEN and CDR2 is SYDVKM. The CDR3 coding sequence is TGTGCCAGCAGTGACCGGGGGGGCCTACGCGACAATGAGCAGTTCTTC. It specifies CASSDRGGLRDNEQFF.

This chain connects TRBV28 to TRBJ1-4; D remains ambiguous. The V end was cut by 7 bases, the J end by 8 bases, with 17 bases between. Germline V gene sequence: CDR1 MDHEN, CDR2 SYDVKM. The CDR3 consists of 14 residues. CDR3 protein: CASNSPGEAEKLFF. The CDR3 DNA follows: TGTGCCAGCAATTCACCGGGAGAAGCGGAAAAACTGTTTTTT.

The chain carries TRBV12-3 or TRBV12-4 and TRBJ2-2, with D hard to call. The CDR3 is 13 amino acids. V was pared by 11 bases and J by 3 bases, with 13 bases between. This CDR3 reads CAGRVAYTGELFF. The CDR3 DNA is TGTGCCGGCCGAGTGGCTTACACCGGGGAGCTGTTTTTT.

The chain employs TRBV5-4 and TRBJ2-1; 8 bases are a match to TRBD2. CDR1 is SGHNT and CDR2 is YYREEE in the germline V gene (reference sequence). With V trimmed by 7 bases and J by 0 bases, 18 bases remained unmatched. This CDR3 comprises 19 residues. Written as DNA, the CDR3 is TGTGCCAGCGCTACGGGGTTAACTAGCGGACCGAGCTCCTACAATGAGCAGTTCTTC. Its protein is CASATGLTSGPSSYNEQFF.